This T cell receptor (beta chain) was identified during a study of CD8 T cells in ankylosing spondylitis. General study points: Matched synovial fluid from ankylosing spondylitis patients was reported to be enriched for disease-linked clones. Blood of patients with ankylosing spondylitis appeared to be characterized by a TCR beta motif of several highly homologous variants.

CDR1 is SGHVS and CDR2 is FQNEAQ in the germline V gene. V was clipped by 1 base and J by 8 bases, with 14 bases between them. This CDR3 has 14 amino acids. Comments on this clonotype: Antigen specificity is unknown.

TCRdb called the 5' RACE reads again in MiXCR, with one record for every CDR3 protein. The repertoire has a few hundred thousand distinct CDR3 sequences, approximately 20% of them found once; the top ten carry around 16%. The receptor comes from a male donor with ankylosing spondylitis. The rearrangement links TRBV7-8 to TRBJ1-1, with D hard to call. The specimen sequenced was blood, either unsorted or a sorted T cell fraction (not recorded which). The DNA for the CDR3 is TGTGCCAGCAGCTTAGGTCGCCGCCTTACAGAAGCTTTCTTT. Its translation is CASSLGRRLTEAFF.